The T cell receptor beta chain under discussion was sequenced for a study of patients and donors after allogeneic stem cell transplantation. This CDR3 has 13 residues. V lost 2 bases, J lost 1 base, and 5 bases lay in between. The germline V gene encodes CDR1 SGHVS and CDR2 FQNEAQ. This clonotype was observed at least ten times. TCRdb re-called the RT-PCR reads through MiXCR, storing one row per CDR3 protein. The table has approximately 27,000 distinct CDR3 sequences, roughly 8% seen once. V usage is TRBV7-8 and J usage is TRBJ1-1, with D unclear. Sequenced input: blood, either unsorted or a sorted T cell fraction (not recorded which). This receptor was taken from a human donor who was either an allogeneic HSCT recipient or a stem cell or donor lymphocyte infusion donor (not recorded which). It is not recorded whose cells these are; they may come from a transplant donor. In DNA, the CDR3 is TGTGCCAGCAGCTTACAAGAGAACACTGAAGCTTTCTTT. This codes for CASSLQENTEAFF.